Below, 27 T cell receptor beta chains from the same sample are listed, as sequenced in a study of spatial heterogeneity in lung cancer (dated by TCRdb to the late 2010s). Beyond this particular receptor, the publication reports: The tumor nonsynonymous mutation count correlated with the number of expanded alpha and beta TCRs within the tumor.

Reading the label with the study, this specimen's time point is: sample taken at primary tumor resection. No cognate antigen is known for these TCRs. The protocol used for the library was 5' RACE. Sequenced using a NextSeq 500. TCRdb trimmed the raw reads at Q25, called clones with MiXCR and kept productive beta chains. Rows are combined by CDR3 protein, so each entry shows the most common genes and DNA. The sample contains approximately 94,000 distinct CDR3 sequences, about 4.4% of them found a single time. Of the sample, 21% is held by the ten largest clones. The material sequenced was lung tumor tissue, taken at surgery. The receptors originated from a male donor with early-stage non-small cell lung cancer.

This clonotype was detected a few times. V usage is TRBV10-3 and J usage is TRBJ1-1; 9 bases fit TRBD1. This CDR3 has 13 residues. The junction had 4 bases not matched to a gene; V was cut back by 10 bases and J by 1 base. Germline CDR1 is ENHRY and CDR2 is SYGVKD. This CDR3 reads CATRTGANTEAFF. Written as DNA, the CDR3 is TGTGCCACCCGGACAGGGGCGAACACTGAAGCTTTCTTT.

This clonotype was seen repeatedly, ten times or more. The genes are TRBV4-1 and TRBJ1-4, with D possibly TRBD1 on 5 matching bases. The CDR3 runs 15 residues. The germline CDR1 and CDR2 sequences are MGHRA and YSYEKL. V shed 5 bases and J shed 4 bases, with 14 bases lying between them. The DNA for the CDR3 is TGCGCCAGCAGCTCCATTTGGGGGAGTAATGAAAAACTGTTTTTT. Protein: CASSSIWGSNEKLFF.

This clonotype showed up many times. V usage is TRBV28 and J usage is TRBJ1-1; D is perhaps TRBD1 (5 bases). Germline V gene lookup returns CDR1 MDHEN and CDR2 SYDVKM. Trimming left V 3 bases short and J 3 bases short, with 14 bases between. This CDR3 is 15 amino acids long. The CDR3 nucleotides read TGTGCCAGCAGTTTGCAGGGAGTTGGCCACACTGAAGCTTTCTTT. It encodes CASSLQGVGHTEAFF.

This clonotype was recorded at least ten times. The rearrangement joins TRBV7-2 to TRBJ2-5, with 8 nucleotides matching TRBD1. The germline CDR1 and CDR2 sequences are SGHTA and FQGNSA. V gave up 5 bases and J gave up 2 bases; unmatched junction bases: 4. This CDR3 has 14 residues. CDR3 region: CASSDRGLQETQYF. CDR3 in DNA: TGTGCCAGCAGCGACAGGGGCCTACAAGAGACCCAGTACTTC.

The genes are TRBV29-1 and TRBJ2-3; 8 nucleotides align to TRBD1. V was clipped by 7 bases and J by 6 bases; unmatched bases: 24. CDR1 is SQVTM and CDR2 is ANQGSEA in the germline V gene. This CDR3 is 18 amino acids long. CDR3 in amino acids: CSALGQGRYAVLYDTQYF. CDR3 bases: TGCAGCGCTCTAGGACAGGGACGATACGCAGTATTATACGATACGCAGTATTTT.

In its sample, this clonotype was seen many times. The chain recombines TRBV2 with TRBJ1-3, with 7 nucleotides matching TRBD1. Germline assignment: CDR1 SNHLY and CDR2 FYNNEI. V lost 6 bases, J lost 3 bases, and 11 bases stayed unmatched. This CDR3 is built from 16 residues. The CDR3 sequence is CASRAQTGDVGNTIYF. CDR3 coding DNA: TGTGCCAGCAGAGCTCAAACAGGGGATGTTGGAAACACCATATATTTT.

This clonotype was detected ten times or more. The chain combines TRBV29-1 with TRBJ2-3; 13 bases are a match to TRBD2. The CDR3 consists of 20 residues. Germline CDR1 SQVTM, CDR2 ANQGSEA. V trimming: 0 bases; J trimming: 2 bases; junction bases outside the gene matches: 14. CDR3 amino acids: CSVEDHAGLAGDLPTDTQYF. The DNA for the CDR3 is TGCAGCGTTGAAGATCATGCTGGACTAGCGGGAGATCTCCCCACAGATACGCAGTATTTT.

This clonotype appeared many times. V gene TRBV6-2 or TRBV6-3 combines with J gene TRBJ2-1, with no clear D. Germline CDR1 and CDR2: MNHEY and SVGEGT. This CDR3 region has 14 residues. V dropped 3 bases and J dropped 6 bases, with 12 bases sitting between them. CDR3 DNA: TGTGCCAGCAGTTATTTCGTTTTCTTCAATGAGCAGTTCTTC. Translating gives CASSYFVFFNEQFF.

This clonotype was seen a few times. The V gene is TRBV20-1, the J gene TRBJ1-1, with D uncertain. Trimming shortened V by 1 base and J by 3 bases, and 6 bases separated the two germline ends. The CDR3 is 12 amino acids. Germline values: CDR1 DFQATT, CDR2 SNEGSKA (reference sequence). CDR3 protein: CSARASDTEAFF. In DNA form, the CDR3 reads TGCAGTGCTAGAGCGTCGGACACTGAAGCTTTCTTT.

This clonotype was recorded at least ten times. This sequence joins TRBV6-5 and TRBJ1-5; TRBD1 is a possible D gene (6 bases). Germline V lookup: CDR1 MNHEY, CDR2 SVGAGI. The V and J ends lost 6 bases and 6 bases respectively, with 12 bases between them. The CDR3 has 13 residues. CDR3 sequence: CASRPTGFQPQHF. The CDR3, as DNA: TGTGCCAGCAGACCAACAGGGTTTCAGCCCCAGCATTTT.

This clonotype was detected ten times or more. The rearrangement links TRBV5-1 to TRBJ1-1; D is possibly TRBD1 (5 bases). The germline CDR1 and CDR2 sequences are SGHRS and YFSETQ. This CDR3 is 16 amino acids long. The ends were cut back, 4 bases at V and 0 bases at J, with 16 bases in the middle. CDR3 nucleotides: TGCGCCAGCAGCACAGGACAAGGCGCCATGAACACTGAAGCTTTCTTT. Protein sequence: CASSTGQGAMNTEAFF.

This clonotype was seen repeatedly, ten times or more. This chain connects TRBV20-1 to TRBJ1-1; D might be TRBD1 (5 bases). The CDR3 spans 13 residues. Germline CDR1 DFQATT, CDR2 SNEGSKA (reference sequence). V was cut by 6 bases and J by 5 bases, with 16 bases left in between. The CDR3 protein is CSARTISWTEAFF. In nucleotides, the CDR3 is TGCAGTGCCAGGACAATCAGCTGGACTGAAGCTTTCTTT.

The CDR3 bases are TGTGCCAGCTCACCAGAAGGCTTTCAGCCCCAGCATTTT. As protein: CASSPEGFQPQHF. The V gene is TRBV18, the J gene TRBJ1-5; D is unclear. CDR1 KGHSH and CDR2 LQKENI come from the germline V gene. V lost 2 bases to trimming and J lost 6 bases, with 8 bases between them. The CDR3 runs to 13 residues.

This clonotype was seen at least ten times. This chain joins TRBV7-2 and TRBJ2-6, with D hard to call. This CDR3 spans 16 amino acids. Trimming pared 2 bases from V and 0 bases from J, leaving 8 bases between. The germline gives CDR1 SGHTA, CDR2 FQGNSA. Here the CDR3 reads CASSLMSASGANVLTF. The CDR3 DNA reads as TGTGCCAGCAGCTTAATGTCGGCCTCTGGGGCCAACGTCCTGACTTTC.

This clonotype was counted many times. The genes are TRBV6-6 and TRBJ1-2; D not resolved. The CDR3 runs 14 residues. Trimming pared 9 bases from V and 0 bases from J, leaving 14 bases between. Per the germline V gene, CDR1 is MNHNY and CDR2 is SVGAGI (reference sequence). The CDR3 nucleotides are TGTGCCAGTATTTCGGACGAAACTAACTATGGCTACACCTTC. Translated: CASISDETNYGYTF.

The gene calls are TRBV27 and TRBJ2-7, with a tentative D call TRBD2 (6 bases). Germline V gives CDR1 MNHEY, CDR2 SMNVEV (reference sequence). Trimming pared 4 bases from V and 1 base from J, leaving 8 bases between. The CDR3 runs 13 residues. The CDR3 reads CASSWGLSYEQYF. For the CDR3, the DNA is TGTGCCAGCAGTTGGGGACTTTCCTACGAGCAGTACTTC.

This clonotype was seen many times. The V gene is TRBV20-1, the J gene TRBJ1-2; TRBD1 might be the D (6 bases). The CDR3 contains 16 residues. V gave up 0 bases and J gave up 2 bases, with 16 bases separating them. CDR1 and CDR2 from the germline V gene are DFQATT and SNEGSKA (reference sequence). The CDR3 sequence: CSARDRYKGQNYGYTF. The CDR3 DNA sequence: TGCAGTGCTAGAGATCGTTATAAGGGACAAAACTATGGCTACACCTTC.

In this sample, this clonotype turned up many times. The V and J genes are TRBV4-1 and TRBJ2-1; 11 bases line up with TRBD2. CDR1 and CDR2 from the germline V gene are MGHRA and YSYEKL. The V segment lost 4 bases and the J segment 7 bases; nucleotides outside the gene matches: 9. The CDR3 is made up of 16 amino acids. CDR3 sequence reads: CASSRYFASGRNEQFF. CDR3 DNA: TGCGCCAGCAGCCGCTACTTCGCTAGCGGGAGGAATGAGCAGTTCTTC.

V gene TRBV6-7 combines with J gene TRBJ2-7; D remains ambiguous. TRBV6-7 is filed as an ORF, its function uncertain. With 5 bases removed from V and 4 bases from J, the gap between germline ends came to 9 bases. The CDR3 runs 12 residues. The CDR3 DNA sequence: TGTGCCAGCAGTCCCTTAGTATACGAGCAGTACTTC. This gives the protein CASSPLVYEQYF.

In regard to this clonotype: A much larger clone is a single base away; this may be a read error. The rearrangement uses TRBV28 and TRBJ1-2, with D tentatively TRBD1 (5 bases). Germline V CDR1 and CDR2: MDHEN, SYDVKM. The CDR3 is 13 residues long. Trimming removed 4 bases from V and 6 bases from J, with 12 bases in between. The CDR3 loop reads CASSSTWGDGYTF. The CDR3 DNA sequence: TGTGCCAGCAGTTCGACATGGGGCGATGGCTACACCTTC.

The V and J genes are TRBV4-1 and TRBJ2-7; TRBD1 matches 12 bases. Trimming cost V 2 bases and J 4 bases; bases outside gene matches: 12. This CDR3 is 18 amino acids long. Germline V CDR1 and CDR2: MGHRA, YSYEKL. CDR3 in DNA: TGCGCCAGCAGCCAAATAGTCCGGGACAGGGGGCTCGGGTACGAGCAGTACTTC. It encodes CASSQIVRDRGLGYEQYF.

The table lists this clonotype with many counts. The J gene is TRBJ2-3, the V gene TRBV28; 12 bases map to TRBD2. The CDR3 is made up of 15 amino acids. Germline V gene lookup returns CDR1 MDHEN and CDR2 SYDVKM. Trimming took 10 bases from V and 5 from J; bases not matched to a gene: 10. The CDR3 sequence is CATKLAGGLRDTQYF. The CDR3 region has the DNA TGTGCCACTAAACTAGCGGGAGGTTTAAGAGATACGCAGTATTTT.

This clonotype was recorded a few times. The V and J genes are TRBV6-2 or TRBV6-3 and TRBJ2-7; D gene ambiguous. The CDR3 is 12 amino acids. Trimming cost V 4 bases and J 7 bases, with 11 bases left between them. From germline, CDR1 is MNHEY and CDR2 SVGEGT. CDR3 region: CASSWPYGEQYF. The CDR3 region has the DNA TGTGCCAGCAGTTGGCCCTACGGGGAGCAGTACTTC.

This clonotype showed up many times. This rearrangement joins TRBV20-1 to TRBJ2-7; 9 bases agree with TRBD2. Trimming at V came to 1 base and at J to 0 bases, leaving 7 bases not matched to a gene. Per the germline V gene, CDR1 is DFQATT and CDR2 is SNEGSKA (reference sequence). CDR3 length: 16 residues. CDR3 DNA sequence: TGCAGTGCTAGAGGACTAGCGGTTAGCGTCTCCTACGAGCAGTACTTC. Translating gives CSARGLAVSVSYEQYF.

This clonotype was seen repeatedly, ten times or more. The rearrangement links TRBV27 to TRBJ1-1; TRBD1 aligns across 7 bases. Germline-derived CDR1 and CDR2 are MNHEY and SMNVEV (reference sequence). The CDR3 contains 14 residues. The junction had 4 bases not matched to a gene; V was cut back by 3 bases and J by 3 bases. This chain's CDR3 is CASSFFTGDTEAFF. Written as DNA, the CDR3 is TGTGCCAGCAGTTTTTTCACAGGGGACACTGAAGCTTTCTTT.

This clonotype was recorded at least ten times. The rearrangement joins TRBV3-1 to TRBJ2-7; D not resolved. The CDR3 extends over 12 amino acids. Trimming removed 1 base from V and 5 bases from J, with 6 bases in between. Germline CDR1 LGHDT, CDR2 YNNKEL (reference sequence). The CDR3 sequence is CASSQVKNEQYF. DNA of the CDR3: TGTGCCAGCAGCCAAGTGAAAAACGAGCAGTACTTC.

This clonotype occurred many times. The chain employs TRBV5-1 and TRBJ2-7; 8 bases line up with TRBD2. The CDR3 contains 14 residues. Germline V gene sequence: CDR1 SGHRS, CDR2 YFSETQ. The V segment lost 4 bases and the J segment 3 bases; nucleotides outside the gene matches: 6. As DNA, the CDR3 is TGCGCCAGCAGCCCCTCCGGGACTAGCTACGAGCAGTACTTC. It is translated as CASSPSGTSYEQYF.